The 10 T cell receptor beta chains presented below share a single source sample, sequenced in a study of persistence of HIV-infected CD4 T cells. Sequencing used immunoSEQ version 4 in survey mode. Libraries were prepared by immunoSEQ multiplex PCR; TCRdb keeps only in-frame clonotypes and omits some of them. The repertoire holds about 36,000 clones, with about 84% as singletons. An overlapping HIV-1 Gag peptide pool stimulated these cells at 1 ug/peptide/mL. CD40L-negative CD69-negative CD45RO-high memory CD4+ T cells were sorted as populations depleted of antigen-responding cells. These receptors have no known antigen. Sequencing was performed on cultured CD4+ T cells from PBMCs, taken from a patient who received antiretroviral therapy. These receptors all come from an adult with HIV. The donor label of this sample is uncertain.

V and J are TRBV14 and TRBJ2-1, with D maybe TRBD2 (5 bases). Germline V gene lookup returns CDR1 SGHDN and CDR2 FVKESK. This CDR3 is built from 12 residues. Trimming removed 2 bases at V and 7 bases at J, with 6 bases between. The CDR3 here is CASSQRGNEQFF. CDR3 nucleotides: TGTGCCAGCAGCCAACGGGGAAATGAGCAGTTCTTC.

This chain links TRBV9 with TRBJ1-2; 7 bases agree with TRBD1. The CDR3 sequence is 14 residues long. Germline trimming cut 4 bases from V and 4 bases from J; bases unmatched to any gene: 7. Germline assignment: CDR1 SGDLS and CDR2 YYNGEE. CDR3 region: CASSRPGQFYGYTF. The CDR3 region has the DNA TGTGCCAGCAGCCGACCGGGACAGTTCTATGGCTACACCTTC.

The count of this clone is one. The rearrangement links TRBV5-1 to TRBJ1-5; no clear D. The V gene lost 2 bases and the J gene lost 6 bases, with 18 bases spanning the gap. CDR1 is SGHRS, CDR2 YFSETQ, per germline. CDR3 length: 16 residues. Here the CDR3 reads CASSFGVQGAGQPQHF. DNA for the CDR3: TGCGCCAGCAGCTTCGGCGTTCAAGGAGCGGGTCAGCCCCAGCATTTT. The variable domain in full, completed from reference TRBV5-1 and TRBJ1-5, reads KAGVTQTPRYLIKTRGQQVTLSCSPISGHRSVSWYQQTPGQGLQFLFEYFSETQRNKGNFPGRFSGRQFSNSRSEMNVSTLELGDSALYLCASSFGVQGAGQPQHFGDGTRLSIL.

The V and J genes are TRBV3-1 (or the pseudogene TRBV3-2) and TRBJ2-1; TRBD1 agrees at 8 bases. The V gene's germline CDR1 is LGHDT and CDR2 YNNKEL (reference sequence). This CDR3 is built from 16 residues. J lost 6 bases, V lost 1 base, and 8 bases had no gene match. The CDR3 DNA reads TGTGCCAGCAGCCAAGGCTCAGGGGGCCCCCGCAATGAGCAGTTCTTC. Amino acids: CASSQGSGGPRNEQFF.

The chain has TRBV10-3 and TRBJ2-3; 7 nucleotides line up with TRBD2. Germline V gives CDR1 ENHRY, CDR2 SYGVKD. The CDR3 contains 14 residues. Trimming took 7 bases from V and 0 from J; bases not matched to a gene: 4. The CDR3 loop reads CAITQRGSTDTQYF. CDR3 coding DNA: TGTGCCATCACACAGCGGGGTAGCACAGATACGCAGTATTTT.

This CDR3 reads CATSDFARQETQYF. The CDR3 nucleotides are TGTGCCACCAGTGATTTCGCCAGACAAGAGACCCAGTACTTC. The gene calls are TRBV24-1 and TRBJ2-5; D remains ambiguous. Trimming removed 1 base at V and 2 bases at J, with 7 bases between. CDR3 length: 14 amino acids. Looked up from germline, CDR1 is KGHDR and CDR2 is SFDVKD.

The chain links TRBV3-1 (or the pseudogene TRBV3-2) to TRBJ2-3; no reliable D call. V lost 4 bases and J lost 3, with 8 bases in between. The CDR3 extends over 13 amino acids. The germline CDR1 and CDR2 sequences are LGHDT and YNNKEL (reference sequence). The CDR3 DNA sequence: TGTGCCAGCAGCCCTTTTGTAACAGATACGCAGTATTTT. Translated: CASSPFVTDTQYF.

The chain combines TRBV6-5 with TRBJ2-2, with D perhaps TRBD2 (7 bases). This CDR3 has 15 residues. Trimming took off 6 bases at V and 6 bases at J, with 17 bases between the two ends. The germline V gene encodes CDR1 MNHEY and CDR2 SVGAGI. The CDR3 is CASRLGGGRSGELFF. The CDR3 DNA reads TGTGCCAGCAGACTTGGGGGGGGCCGGTCCGGGGAGCTGTTTTTT.

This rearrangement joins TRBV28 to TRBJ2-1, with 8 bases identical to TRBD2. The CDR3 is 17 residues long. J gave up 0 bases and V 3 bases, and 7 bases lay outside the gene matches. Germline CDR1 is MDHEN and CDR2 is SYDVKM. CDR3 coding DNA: TGTGCCAGCAGTTTCGTTAGCGGGGCGAGCTCCTACAATGAGCAGTTCTTC. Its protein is CASSFVSGASSYNEQFF.

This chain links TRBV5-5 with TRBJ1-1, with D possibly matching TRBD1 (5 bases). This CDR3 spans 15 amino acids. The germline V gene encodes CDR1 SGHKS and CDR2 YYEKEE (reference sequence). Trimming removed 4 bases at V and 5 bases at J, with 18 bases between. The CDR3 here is CASSPLEGLGTEAFF. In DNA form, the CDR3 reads TGTGCCAGCAGCCCCCTCGAGGGGTTGGGGACTGAAGCTTTCTTT.